This T cell receptor beta chain emerged from a study of cytomegalovirus exposure and HLA in healthy donors. The study's findings and limits: One variant, a missense change in DCLRE1C, was linked in a later analysis to TCR beta V- and J-gene trimming.

With 60 Vbeta and 13 Jbeta primers, the PCR was carried out. Repertoires were generated with immunoSEQ multiplex PCR, while TCRdb's copy carries only in-frame clones and drops some. The data show 81,000 or so clones, just over 75% seen once. As regards this clone: What it binds is unknown. The DNA is left out, because the CDR3 cannot be placed on it with certainty; the CDR3 is given as TCRdb lists it.

CDR1 is LNHDA, CDR2 SQIVND, per germline (reference sequence). The CDR3 adds up to 14 amino acids, both ends counted. The sequence came from a man in his forties or fifties in good health and CMV-seropositive. Input material: PBMCs. The J gene is TRBJ1-1, the V gene TRBV19. The CDR3 is CASSIVGGGAEVFF.